Following are 28 T cell receptor beta chains from one sample sequenced in a study of T cell responses to AZD1222 COVID-19 vaccine. Sequenced by immunoSEQ multiplex PCR; TCRdb stores in-frame clones only, minus some. The sample records around 6,100 clones, around 87% being singletons. This specimen was peripheral blood, taken 28 days after the second AZD1222 dose. These receptors were obtained from an adult who received the AZD1222 COVID-19 vaccine.

The chain recombines TRBV3-1 (or the pseudogene TRBV3-2) with TRBJ2-7, with D unclear. V was pared by 4 bases and J by 0 bases, with 13 bases between. The CDR3 runs to 15 residues. The germline V gene has CDR1 LGHDT and CDR2 YNNKEL (reference sequence). CDR3 in DNA: TGTGCCAGCAGCCGAGGCGGCCAAAGCTCCTACGAGCAGTACTTC. Translation: CASSRGGQSSYEQYF.

The chain recombines TRBV5-6 with TRBJ2-2, with a possible D match to TRBD1 (6 bases). Trimming took off 4 bases at V and 6 bases at J, with 16 bases between the two ends. Germline V gives CDR1 SGHDT, CDR2 YYEEEE. CDR3 length equals 15 residues. CDR3 nucleotide sequence: TGTGCCAGCAGCCACCAGGACAGATCATCCGGGGAGCTGTTTTTT. Encoded protein: CASSHQDRSSGELFF.

The CDR3 DNA reads as TGTGCCAGCAGCTTTACGAGCGGGAGTAGGGATGAGCAGTTCTTC. Its translation is CASSFTSGSRDEQFF. V and J are TRBV7-6 and TRBJ2-1, with 8 bases lining up with TRBD2. CDR3 length: 15 amino acids. The germline V gene has CDR1 SGHVS and CDR2 FNYEAQ. V lost 3 bases and J lost 8; bases outside the gene matches: 9.

This sequence joins TRBV5-1 and TRBJ2-5; D possibly corresponds to TRBD1 (5 bases). The ends were cut back, 0 bases at V and 2 bases at J, with 8 bases in the middle. CDR1 SGHRS and CDR2 YFSETQ come from the germline V gene. The CDR3 is 14 amino acids. The DNA of the CDR3 is TGCGCCAGCAGCTTGGTAGGGGCACAAGAGACCCAGTACTTC. Amino acid sequence: CASSLVGAQETQYF.

This rearrangement joins TRBV5-6 to TRBJ1-1; 7 bases line up with TRBD1. V trimming: 4 bases; J trimming: 2 bases; junction bases outside the gene matches: 11. The germline V gene has CDR1 SGHDT and CDR2 YYEEEE. The CDR3 consists of 16 residues. Here the CDR3 DNA reads TGTGCCAGCAGCCAGGGGGTCTTAGACCTCAACACTGAAGCTTTCTTT. Translating it yields CASSQGVLDLNTEAFF.

The rearrangement joins TRBV19 to TRBJ1-1, with 7 bases lining up with TRBD1. Unmatched junction bases numbered 5, after V lost 4 bases and J lost 9 bases. Germline V gives CDR1 LNHDA, CDR2 SQIVND (reference sequence). The CDR3 length is 12 residues. In nucleotides, the CDR3 is TGTGCCAGTAGTACAGGGGGTGAAAAAGCTTTCTTT. Amino acids: CASSTGGEKAFF.

V is TRBV19 and J is TRBJ1-2; D is possibly TRBD1 (5 bases). V was shortened by 7 bases and J by 4 bases, with 16 bases between the two germline ends. This CDR3 spans 14 amino acids. Looked up from germline, CDR1 is LNHDA and CDR2 is SQIVND (reference sequence). CDR3 region: CASIKGRDPYGYTF. The CDR3 DNA reads as TGTGCCAGTATAAAGGGACGAGATCCCTATGGCTACACCTTC.

The chain carries TRBV10-3 and TRBJ2-7; 15 bases align to TRBD2. This CDR3 comprises 18 residues. In germline, CDR1 is ENHRY, CDR2 SYGVKD. With 0 bases clipped from V and 4 bases from J, the junction kept 7 bases outside the gene matches. The chain's CDR3 is CAISESRTSGRAIYEQYF. CDR3 DNA: TGTGCCATCAGTGAGTCGAGGACTAGCGGGAGGGCCATTTACGAGCAGTACTTC.

The rearrangement uses TRBV28 and TRBJ2-7; a weak D match, TRBD1 (5 bases). Trimming shortened V by 5 bases and J by 12 bases, and 14 bases separated the two germline ends. CDR1 MDHEN and CDR2 SYDVKM come from the germline V gene. CDR3 size: 11 residues. CDR3 residues: CASSRQSGAYF. The CDR3 DNA reads as TGTGCCAGCAGTCGCCAGTCTGGGGCGTACTTC. Complete variable domain (other parts from reference TRBV28 and TRBJ2-7): DVKVTQSSRYLVKRTGEKVFLECVQDMDHENMFWYRQDPGLGLRLIYFSYDVKMKEKGDIPEGYSVSREKKERFSLILESASTNQTSMYLCASSRQSGAYFGPGTRLTVT.

The chain employs TRBV5-1 and TRBJ2-1, with 10 bases fitting TRBD2. With V trimmed by 4 bases and J by 2 bases, 15 bases remained unmatched. The CDR3 has 19 amino acids. Germline CDR1 SGHRS, CDR2 YFSETQ. The CDR3 DNA reads TGCGCCAGCAGCCTATTGGGAGCGGGAGGGCCGGGAACCTACAATGAGCAGTTCTTC. Translating gives CASSLLGAGGPGTYNEQFF.

This clone showed up just once. This chain links TRBV28 with TRBJ1-1; weak D call: TRBD1 (5 bases). Germline V gene lookup returns CDR1 MDHEN and CDR2 SYDVKM. V was shortened by 4 bases and J by 3 bases, with 15 bases between the two germline ends. CDR3 length: 15 amino acids. CDR3 amino acids: CASSSGANTDTEAFF. The CDR3 DNA follows: TGTGCCAGCAGTTCCGGGGCAAATACGGACACTGAAGCTTTCTTT.

Only one count was recorded for this clone. This chain links TRBV2 with TRBJ2-7, with TRBD2 as a possible D gene (6 bases). Trimming removed 4 bases from V and 2 bases from J, with 15 bases in between. The CDR3 loop spans 15 amino acids. Germline V gene data show CDR1 as SNHLY and CDR2 as FYNNEI. The CDR3 reads CASSVSAGTAYEQYF. DNA for the CDR3: TGTGCCAGCAGTGTTTCGGCGGGGACCGCCTACGAGCAGTACTTC.

The gene calls are TRBV2 and TRBJ1-5, with D possibly matching TRBD1 (6 bases). The V gene's germline CDR1 is SNHLY and CDR2 FYNNEI. V was shortened by 3 bases and J by 5 bases, with 8 bases between the two germline ends. The CDR3 runs 13 residues. The CDR3 sequence is CASSDAGDQPQHF. The CDR3 DNA sequence: TGTGCCAGCAGTGACGCAGGGGATCAGCCCCAGCATTTT.

In this sample, this clone turned up once. The rearrangement links TRBV6-1 to TRBJ1-5; D gene uncertain. Trimming pared 1 base from V and 6 bases from J, leaving 10 bases between. The CDR3 length is 14 residues. CDR1 and CDR2 (germline): MNHNS, SASEGT. The CDR3 DNA follows: TGTGCCAGCAGTGAAGAATTAATGGGTCAGCCCCAGCATTTT. This sequence encodes CASSEELMGQPQHF.

The V call is TRBV28, the J call TRBJ2-7; 13 positions agree with TRBD2. This CDR3 contains 15 residues. The trim removed 5 bases at V and 6 bases at J, leaving 7 bases unmatched. The germline gives CDR1 MDHEN, CDR2 SYDVKM. CDR3 nucleotides: TGTGCCAGCAGTGATCCGGGACTAGCGGGATCCGAGCAGTACTTC. Translated, it gives CASSDPGLAGSEQYF.

This chain connects TRBV5-5 to TRBJ1-1; D call uncertain. V lost 5 bases and J 2 bases, leaving 13 bases between the germline ends. The germline V gene encodes CDR1 SGHKS and CDR2 YYEKEE (reference sequence). This CDR3 is built from 14 residues. In DNA form, the CDR3 reads TGTGCCAGCAGTCAGAGACATTTCAACACTGAAGCTTTCTTT. This encodes CASSQRHFNTEAFF. The full variable domain, with the rest looked up from reference TRBV5-5 and TRBJ1-1, is DAGVTQSPTHLIKTRGQQVTLRCSPISGHKSVSWYQQVLGQGPQFIFQYYEKEERGRGNFPDRFSARQFPNYSSELNVNALLLGDSALYLCASSQRHFNTEAFFGQGTRLTVV.

This chain links TRBV28 with TRBJ2-3; 8 bases are a match to TRBD2. Germline CDR1 reads MDHEN; CDR2 reads SYDVKM. The CDR3 loop spans 12 amino acids. V lost 3 bases and J lost 13; bases outside the gene matches: 6. CDR3 in DNA: TGTGCCAGCAGTTTTTCCGGGACTAGGGAGTATTTT. Protein: CASSFSGTREYF.

This sequence joins TRBV3-1 (or the pseudogene TRBV3-2) and TRBJ1-3, with a possible D match to TRBD1 (5 bases). This CDR3 has 15 amino acids. Germline V gene sequence: CDR1 LGHDT, CDR2 YNNKEL (reference sequence). V gave up 5 bases and J gave up 2 bases, with 13 bases separating them. CDR3: CASSGRDVTGNTIYF. Here the CDR3 DNA reads TGTGCCAGCAGCGGCCGGGACGTAACTGGAAACACCATATATTTT.

V usage is TRBV27 and J usage is TRBJ1-1; 10 nucleotides agree with TRBD1. V lost 5 bases to trimming and J lost 4 bases; unmatched junction nucleotides: 10. This CDR3 has 16 residues. Per the germline V gene, CDR1 is MNHEY and CDR2 is SMNVEV (reference sequence). CDR3 residues: CASSPGQGVWGTEAFF. The CDR3 DNA reads as TGTGCCAGCAGTCCCGGACAGGGGGTATGGGGCACTGAAGCTTTCTTT.

The chain combines TRBV9 with TRBJ2-5; 10 bases line up with TRBD2. The V gene's germline CDR1 is SGDLS and CDR2 YYNGEE. CDR3 size: 15 residues. The J segment lost 2 bases and the V segment lost 2 bases, leaving 3 bases of the junction unmatched. DNA for the CDR3: TGTGCCAGCAGCGTCTTAGCGGGAGGACAAGAGACCCAGTACTTC. Translating gives CASSVLAGGQETQYF.

The CDR3, as DNA: TGCAGCGTTGAAGGTCCGGCAGGGACGGTGAACACTGAAGCTTTCTTT. It specifies CSVEGPAGTVNTEAFF. The V gene is TRBV29-1, the J gene TRBJ1-1; a possible D gene is TRBD1 (5 bases). CDR1 is SQVTM, CDR2 ANQGSEA, per germline. This CDR3 spans 16 amino acids. V was cut by 1 base and J by 0 bases, with 15 bases left in between.

The J gene is TRBJ2-7, the V gene TRBV28; 8 bases align to TRBD1. With 5 bases clipped from V and 12 bases from J, the junction kept 6 bases outside the gene matches. The CDR3 length is 11 residues. Germline assignment: CDR1 MDHEN and CDR2 SYDVKM. CDR3 residues: CASSIPGQVYV. For the CDR3, the DNA is TGTGCCAGCAGTATCCCGGGACAGGTGTACGTC.

V and J are TRBV15 and TRBJ1-5, with D unresolved. Germline CDR1 and CDR2: LNHNV and YYDKDF (reference sequence). The germline V and J ends were trimmed by 5 bases and 6 bases, with 26 bases remaining between them. CDR3 length equals 18 residues. CDR3 protein: CATSYTLTGGVRVQPQHF. CDR3 DNA sequence: TGTGCCACCAGCTACACTTTAACGGGAGGAGTAAGGGTTCAGCCCCAGCATTTT.

This clone has only one observation. V is TRBV18 and J is TRBJ1-1, with D tentatively TRBD1 (6 bases). The CDR3 is made up of 16 amino acids. Germline V lookup: CDR1 KGHSH, CDR2 LQKENI. The ends were cut back, 1 base at V and 4 bases at J, with 16 bases in the middle. CDR3 nucleotide sequence: TGTGCCAGCTCACCACGGACAGAGTCCTCGGGCACTGAAGCTTTCTTT. This gives the protein CASSPRTESSGTEAFF.

The CDR3 nucleotides read TGTGCCAGCAGCTTAGTGGGTGAAGCTTTCTTT. Protein sequence: CASSLVGEAFF. The rearrangement joins TRBV7-8 to TRBJ1-1; D gene uncertain. Between the trimmed V and J ends, which lost 1 base and 7 bases, there was a span of 4 bases. This CDR3 is 11 amino acids long. Germline V gene data show CDR1 as SGHVS and CDR2 as FQNEAQ.

The chain couples TRBV6-5 to TRBJ2-1; no reliable D call. Trimming pared 5 bases from V and 6 bases from J, leaving 8 bases between. Germline CDR1 reads MNHEY; CDR2 reads SVGAGI. The CDR3 has 12 amino acids. CDR3 protein: CASSPYPNEQFF. CDR3 nucleotides: TGTGCCAGCAGTCCCTATCCCAATGAGCAGTTCTTC.

The rearrangement joins TRBV28 to TRBJ2-5, with D perhaps matching TRBD2 (6 bases). Trimming stripped 0 bases from V and 5 bases from J, with 16 bases between. The CDR3 totals 16 residues. Germline lookup yields CDR1 MDHEN and CDR2 SYDVKM. The CDR3 loop reads CASSLWGGPSPETQYF. The CDR3 DNA reads as TGTGCCAGCAGTTTATGGGGGGGACCCTCCCCGGAGACCCAGTACTTC.

The chain links TRBV28 to TRBJ2-7, with D unclear. Per germline, CDR1 MDHEN and CDR2 SYDVKM. The CDR3 runs to 13 residues. Trimming cost V 6 bases and J 7 bases, with 16 bases left between them. In DNA, the CDR3 is TGTGCCAGCAGATTTATGGGGTTGGGGGAGCAGTACTTC. This encodes CASRFMGLGEQYF.